A single sample is the source of the 24 T cell receptor beta chains below, sequenced in a study of cytomegalovirus exposure and HLA in healthy donors. It was with 60 Vbeta and 13 Jbeta primers that the PCR ran. Generated by immunoSEQ multiplex PCR, the TCRdb table keeps only in-frame clones and is missing some. This table has 150,000 to 200,000 clones, around 81% appearing once. Sequencing was carried out using PBMCs. All receptors come from a man in his late teens or twenties in good health and CMV-seronegative.

The genes are TRBV4-1 and TRBJ2-3, with D possibly being TRBD1 (5 bases). The CDR3 contains 14 residues. Trimming took 2 bases from V and 0 from J, leaving 6 bases between them. Germline CDR1 and CDR2: MGHRA and YSYEKL. Here the CDR3 reads CASSQHRSTDTQYF. CDR3 bases: TGCGCCAGCAGCCAACACAGGAGCACAGATACGCAGTATTTT.

The V call is TRBV2, the J call TRBJ2-7; 9 bases agree with TRBD1. The CDR3 is 16 residues long. Germline assignment: CDR1 SNHLY and CDR2 FYNNEI. V shed 5 bases, J shed 4 bases, and the junction held 12 bases outside the gene matches. The CDR3 DNA reads TGTGCCAGCAGTCACACTTCCCGACAGGGGGAATACGAGCAGTACTTC. Its protein product is CASSHTSRQGEYEQYF.

The V call is TRBV9, the J call TRBJ2-3, with 11 positions matching TRBD2. J was trimmed by 4 bases and V by 3 bases; bases with no gene match: 7. This CDR3 has 16 amino acids. Germline-derived CDR1 and CDR2 are SGDLS and YYNGEE. Here the CDR3 DNA reads TGTGCCAGCAGCGACTCTAGCGGGGGGTTCGCAGATACGCAGTATTTT. This codes for CASSDSSGGFADTQYF. The full variable domain, rest sourced from reference TRBV9 and TRBJ2-3, is DSGVTQTPKHLITATGQRVTLRCSPRSGDLSVYWYQQSLDQGLQFLIQYYNGEERAKGNILERFSAQQFPDLHSELNLSSLELGDSALYFCASSDSSGGFADTQYFGPGTRLTVL.

This clone was counted only a few times. The genes are TRBV27 and TRBJ2-7; weak D call: TRBD1 (5 bases). The V and J ends lost 5 bases and 9 bases respectively, with 14 bases between them. The length of the CDR3 is 12 residues. Germline values: CDR1 MNHEY, CDR2 SMNVEV (reference sequence). CDR3 protein: CASSPLGAAQYF. The CDR3 DNA is TGTGCCAGCAGTCCGCTAGGGGCTGCGCAGTACTTC.

This chain connects TRBV4-2 to TRBJ2-1, with 8 bases that match TRBD2. The CDR3 runs 17 residues. Germline CDR1 and CDR2: LGHNA and YNFKEQ. The V gene end was trimmed by 0 bases and the J gene end by 4 bases; junction bases not matched to a gene: 8. CDR3 sequence: CASSQERGGLDYNEQFF. The CDR3, as DNA: TGTGCCAGCAGCCAAGAACGCGGGGGACTAGATTACAATGAGCAGTTCTTC.

The chain couples TRBV9 to TRBJ1-2; D might be TRBD1 (6 bases). This CDR3 is 19 amino acids long. The V and J ends lost 4 bases and 3 bases respectively, with 28 bases between them. Germline CDR1 is SGDLS and CDR2 is YYNGEE. Here the CDR3 DNA reads TGTGCCAGCAGCTTAGAGGGGGAGACAGGTTTAAGTTCTGACTATGGCTACACCTTC. Encoded protein: CASSLEGETGLSSDYGYTF. Supplemented by reference TRBV9 and TRBJ1-2, the full variable domain reads DSGVTQTPKHLITATGQRVTLRCSPRSGDLSVYWYQQSLDQGLQFLIQYYNGEERAKGNILERFSAQQFPDLHSELNLSSLELGDSALYFCASSLEGETGLSSDYGYTFGSGTRLTVV.

The chain is built from TRBV28 and TRBJ2-7, with 10 bases that match TRBD2. Germline trimming cut 5 bases from V and 5 bases from J; bases unmatched to any gene: 12. Per germline, CDR1 MDHEN and CDR2 SYDVKM. This CDR3 has 16 residues. CDR3 sequence (DNA): TGTGCCAGCAGTCCCCCTAGCGGGAGTGTGGTCAACGAGCAGTACTTC. This sequence encodes CASSPPSGSVVNEQYF. Complete variable domain (other parts from reference TRBV28 and TRBJ2-7): DVKVTQSSRYLVKRTGEKVFLECVQDMDHENMFWYRQDPGLGLRLIYFSYDVKMKEKGDIPEGYSVSREKKERFSLILESASTNQTSMYLCASSPPSGSVVNEQYFGPGTRLTVT.

The V gene is TRBV7-2, the J gene TRBJ2-3; possible D gene TRBD2, 7 bases. The germline V and J ends were trimmed by 3 bases and 5 bases, with 9 bases remaining between them. Germline V CDR1 and CDR2: SGHTA, FQGNSA. The CDR3 is made up of 13 amino acids. CDR3 residues: CASSFGGQDTQYF. In nucleotides, the CDR3 is TGTGCCAGCAGCTTCGGGGGGCAAGATACGCAGTATTTT.

This sequence joins TRBV29-1 and TRBJ2-7; D possibly corresponds to TRBD2 (6 bases). Per the germline V gene, CDR1 is SQVTM and CDR2 is ANQGSEA. This CDR3 is built from 13 residues. The germline V and J ends were trimmed by 5 bases and 3 bases, with 14 bases remaining between them. The CDR3 loop reads CSVSSGKGYEQYF. Written as DNA, the CDR3 is TGCAGCGTTAGTAGCGGTAAAGGCTACGAGCAGTACTTC.

J is TRBJ2-5 and V is TRBV2, with a possible D match to TRBD1 (6 bases). V was clipped by 7 bases and J by 5 bases, with 20 bases between them. The CDR3 is 15 amino acids. CDR1 is SNHLY, CDR2 FYNNEI, per germline. As DNA, the CDR3 is TGTGCCAGCAAGTATTTTGGGGGCGCGGCGGAGACCCAGTACTTC. Translation: CASKYFGGAAETQYF.

V is TRBV4-3 and J is TRBJ2-7, with 13 bases fitting TRBD2. The CDR3 contains 16 residues. In germline, CDR1 is LGHNA, CDR2 YSLEER. Losses at the gene ends were 5 bases for V and 2 bases for J; bases not matched to a gene: 6. This chain's CDR3 is CASSELAGGLAYEQYF. In DNA form, the CDR3 reads TGCGCCAGCAGCGAACTAGCGGGAGGGTTGGCCTACGAGCAGTACTTC.

In the case of this clone: At one end, the junction sequence differs from germline, possibly due to a read error. The CDR3 is CASSLALSGQETQYF. In DNA form, the CDR3 reads TGTGCTAGCAGCTTAGCGCTGAGCGGGCAAGAGACCCAGTACTTC. The gene calls are TRBV7-7 and TRBJ2-5; D is perhaps TRBD2 (6 bases). The CDR3 loop spans 15 amino acids. The germline V gene has CDR1 SSHAT and CDR2 FNYEAQ (reference sequence).

The J gene is TRBJ2-7, the V gene TRBV27, with a possible D match to TRBD2 (5 bases). Germline V gene data show CDR1 as MNHEY and CDR2 as SMNVEV (reference sequence). This CDR3 spans 15 amino acids. V gave up 2 bases and J gave up 4 bases, with 15 bases separating them. The CDR3, as DNA: TGTGCCAGCAGTTTAGTACGGGGTAGGGAGTACGAGCAGTACTTC. It is translated as CASSLVRGREYEQYF.

For this clone: Other DNA sequences in the same sample also yield this CDR3. V usage is TRBV7-6 and J usage is TRBJ2-1; TRBD2 is a possible D gene (5 bases). Germline V lookup: CDR1 SGHVS, CDR2 FNYEAQ. This CDR3 is 15 amino acids long. V lost 5 bases to trimming and J lost 2 bases, with 13 bases between them. CDR3 protein: CASSLSGGAYNEQFF. CDR3 DNA sequence: TGTGCCAGCAGCCTGAGCGGAGGAGCCTACAATGAGCAGTTCTTC. The variable domain in full, with the rest retrieved from reference TRBV7-6 and TRBJ2-1, is GAGVSQSPRYKVTKRGQDVALRCDPISGHVSLYWYRQALGQGPEFLTYFNYEAQQDKSGLPNDRFSAERPEGSISTLTIQRTEQRDSAMYRCASSLSGGAYNEQFFGPGTRLTVL.

The V call is TRBV6-1, the J call TRBJ1-5; a possible D gene is TRBD1 (6 bases). Germline-derived CDR1 and CDR2 are MNHNS and SASEGT. The CDR3 has 15 amino acids. V was trimmed by 6 bases and J by 0 bases, leaving 12 bases between them. The CDR3 region has the DNA TGTGCCAGCAGGGGGGACATTTATAGCAATCAGCCCCAGCATTTT. This sequence encodes CASRGDIYSNQPQHF.

The chain carries TRBV5-1 and TRBJ2-3, with 8 bases fitting TRBD2. Germline trimming cut 2 bases from V and 1 base from J; bases unmatched to any gene: 3. CDR3 length equals 15 residues. Germline values: CDR1 SGHRS, CDR2 YFSETQ. DNA for the CDR3: TGCGCCAGCAGCTTTACAGCGGGGGGCACAGATACGCAGTATTTT. Translation: CASSFTAGGTDTQYF.

The chain links TRBV5-6 to TRBJ1-5, with 9 bases lining up with TRBD1. The trim removed 4 bases at V and 2 bases at J, leaving 4 bases unmatched. The germline CDR1 and CDR2 sequences are SGHDT and YYEEEE. This CDR3 has 15 amino acids. The CDR3 nucleotides read TGTGCCAGCAGCAACAGGGGGCCGGGCAATCAGCCCCAGCATTTT. Protein product: CASSNRGPGNQPQHF.

This clone was recorded once. The chain combines TRBV28 with TRBJ1-1; maybe TRBD1 (5 bases). The germline V gene encodes CDR1 MDHEN and CDR2 SYDVKM. Trimming pared 4 bases from V and 0 bases from J, leaving 15 bases between. CDR3 length: 16 residues. CDR3: CASSSSDRTMNTEAFF. In DNA form, the CDR3 reads TGTGCCAGCAGTTCCTCCGACAGAACCATGAACACTGAAGCTTTCTTT. The full variable domain, completed using reference TRBV28 and TRBJ1-1, is DVKVTQSSRYLVKRTGEKVFLECVQDMDHENMFWYRQDPGLGLRLIYFSYDVKMKEKGDIPEGYSVSREKKERFSLILESASTNQTSMYLCASSSSDRTMNTEAFFGQGTRLTVV.

The chain recombines TRBV5-4 with TRBJ1-2; 7 positions match TRBD1. This CDR3 region has 14 residues. Germline CDR1 SGHNT, CDR2 YYREEE (reference sequence). Losses at the gene ends were 2 bases for V and 3 bases for J; bases not matched to a gene: 4. CDR3 loop: CASSFSGTDYGYTF. The CDR3 coding sequence is TGTGCCAGCAGCTTTTCCGGGACAGACTATGGCTACACCTTC.

The chain couples TRBV7-3 to TRBJ2-6; D might be TRBD1 (6 bases). The CDR3 sequence is 16 residues long. CDR1 and CDR2 (germline): SGHTA, FQGTGA. V was trimmed by 5 bases and J by 0 bases, leaving 11 bases between them. Written as DNA, the CDR3 is TGTGCCAGCAGCGTCACAGGGAGCTCTGGGGCCAACGTCCTGACTTTC. Its translation is CASSVTGSSGANVLTF.

The chain recombines TRBV7-8 with TRBJ2-7; D not certain. Trimming left V 1 base short and J 7 bases short, with 14 bases between. The germline CDR1 and CDR2 sequences are SGHVS and FQNEAQ. There are 14 residues in the CDR3. The CDR3 nucleotides are TGTGCCAGCAGCTTAGATCGCCAGGCCAGGGAGCAGTACTTC. Its translation is CASSLDRQAREQYF.

There are a few counts of this clone. V and J are TRBV5-1 and TRBJ2-5; D not resolved. Trimming pared 5 bases from V and 5 bases from J, leaving 16 bases between. This CDR3 is built from 14 residues. The germline CDR1 and CDR2 sequences are SGHRS and YFSETQ. CDR3 sequence reads: CASSIGGPWETQYF. The CDR3 bases are TGCGCCAGCAGTATCGGCGGTCCTTGGGAGACCCAGTACTTC.

Regarding this clone: The sample holds other DNA sequences that translate to the same CDR3. The rearrangement uses TRBV19 and TRBJ2-1; 8 nucleotides line up with TRBD2. Trimming at V came to 1 base and at J to 3 bases, leaving 2 bases not matched to a gene. The CDR3 is made up of 15 amino acids. Germline CDR1 is LNHDA and CDR2 is SQIVND (reference sequence). The DNA for the CDR3 is TGTGCCAGTAGTATAGCGGGAGGGATCTACAATGAGCAGTTCTTC. This translates into CASSIAGGIYNEQFF. Full variable domain (outside the CDR3, taken from reference TRBV19 and TRBJ2-1): DGGITQSPKYLFRKEGQNVTLSCEQNLNHDAMYWYRQDPGQGLRLIYYSQIVNDFQKGDIAEGYSVSREKKESFPLTVTSAQKNPTAFYLCASSIAGGIYNEQFFGPGTRLTVL.

The chain combines TRBV19 with TRBJ2-1, with 7 bases aligning to TRBD1. Looked up from germline, CDR1 is LNHDA and CDR2 is SQIVND (reference sequence). The CDR3 is 13 amino acids. Unmatched junction bases numbered 4, after V lost 5 bases and J lost 6 bases. The CDR3, as DNA: TGTGCCAGTAGTCCCCGGACAGGCAATGAGCAGTTCTTC. It is translated as CASSPRTGNEQFF. Filled out from reference TRBV19 and TRBJ2-1, the complete variable domain reads DGGITQSPKYLFRKEGQNVTLSCEQNLNHDAMYWYRQDPGQGLRLIYYSQIVNDFQKGDIAEGYSVSREKKESFPLTVTSAQKNPTAFYLCASSPRTGNEQFFGPGTRLTVL.